The 2 T cell receptor beta chains presented below share a single source sample, sequenced in a study of cytomegalovirus exposure and HLA in healthy donors. 13 Jbeta primers and 60 Vbeta primers were used for the PCR. The repertoire was sequenced with immunoSEQ multiplex PCR; TCRdb's copy has only in-frame clones and lacks some. Of about 86,000 clones in the sample, 75% to 80% were seen once. Sequences were obtained from PBMCs. Receptor source: a female donor in good health and CMV-seronegative.

The chain employs TRBV7-2 and TRBJ2-5, with 9 positions matching TRBD2. This CDR3 is 15 amino acids long. Germline CDR1 is SGHTA and CDR2 is FQGNSA. Germline trimming cut 7 bases from V and 7 bases from J; bases unmatched to any gene: 13. The CDR3 nucleotides are TGTGCCAGCACGCCCTTAGCGGGGGCCGTAAGGACCCAGTACTTC. It specifies CASTPLAGAVRTQYF.

The rearrangement uses TRBV4-3 and TRBJ1-1; D call uncertain. Trimming took 1 base from V and 3 from J, leaving 12 bases between them. The CDR3 loop spans 15 amino acids. CDR1 and CDR2 (germline): LGHNA, YSLEER. The CDR3 protein is CASSQGPDWDTEAFF. The CDR3 nucleotides read TGCGCCAGCAGCCAAGGTCCAGACTGGGACACTGAAGCTTTCTTT.